This record concerns one T cell receptor beta chain sequence. The CDR3 has 11 amino acids. Per germline, CDR1 KGHDR and CDR2 SFDVKD. V was clipped by 7 bases and J by 7 bases; unmatched bases: 0. The data were taken from a study of blood T cell repertoires in COVID-19. The wider study: The origin of the acute and convalescent COVID-19 samples was the United States, Italy and Spain. The analysed material was cDNA or gDNA that came from T cells, B-cell-depleted T cells, or PBMCs.

Original processing methods: By means of reference gene primer amplification, nucleated cell counts were estimated. Clones were read by immunoSEQ multiplex PCR, and TCRdb kept only the in-frame ones, dropping some. The V and J calls and clone size are taken from that table; D and trimming were inferred from the DNA. Of roughly 68,000 clones detected, 84% appear once; the ten largest clones hold 8.5% to 10%. This receptor was identified in a man aged 45-65 years with active COVID-19. The sequenced material came from peripheral blood. The chain recombines TRBV24-1 with TRBJ1-2, with TRBD1 identical over 9 bases. The CDR3 coding sequence is TGTGCCACCAGACAGGGGGCTGGCTACACCTTC. Its translation: CATRQGAGYTF.